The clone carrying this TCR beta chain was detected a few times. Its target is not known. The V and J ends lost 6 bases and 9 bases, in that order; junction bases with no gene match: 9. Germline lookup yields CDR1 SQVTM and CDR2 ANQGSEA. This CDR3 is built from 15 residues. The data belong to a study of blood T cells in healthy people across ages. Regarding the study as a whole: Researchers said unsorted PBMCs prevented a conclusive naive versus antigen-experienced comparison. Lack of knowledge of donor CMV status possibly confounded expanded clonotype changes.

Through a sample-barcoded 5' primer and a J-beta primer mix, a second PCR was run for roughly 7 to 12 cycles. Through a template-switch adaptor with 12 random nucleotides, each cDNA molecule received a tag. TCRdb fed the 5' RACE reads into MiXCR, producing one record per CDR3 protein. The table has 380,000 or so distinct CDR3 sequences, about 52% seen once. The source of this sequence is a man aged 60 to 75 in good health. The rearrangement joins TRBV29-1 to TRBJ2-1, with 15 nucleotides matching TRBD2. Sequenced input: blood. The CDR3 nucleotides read TGCAGCGTCTCCGGGACTAGCGGGAGGTCGGGTGAGCAGTTCTTC. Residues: CSVSGTSGRSGEQFF.